This T cell receptor (beta chain) was retrieved from a study of patients and donors after allogeneic stem cell transplantation. The germline V gene has CDR1 MNHEY and CDR2 SVGAGI. CDR3 length: 15 residues. The V segment lost 3 bases and the J segment 5 bases; nucleotides outside the gene matches: 8. TCRdb re-called the RT-PCR reads through MiXCR, storing one row per CDR3 protein. The sample consists of approximately 150,000 distinct CDR3 sequences, approximately 28% of them appearing once. This clonotype was counted a few times. J is TRBJ2-5 and V is TRBV6-5; 8 bases match TRBD1. The sample consisted of blood, either unsorted or a sorted T cell fraction (not recorded which). The receptor was derived from a human donor who was either an allogeneic HSCT recipient or a stem cell or donor lymphocyte infusion donor (not recorded which). It is not recorded whose cells these are; they may come from a transplant donor. The DNA of the CDR3 is TGTGCCAGCAGTTATGCGACAGGGGCTTGGGAGACCCAGTACTTC. It is translated as CASSYATGAWETQYF.